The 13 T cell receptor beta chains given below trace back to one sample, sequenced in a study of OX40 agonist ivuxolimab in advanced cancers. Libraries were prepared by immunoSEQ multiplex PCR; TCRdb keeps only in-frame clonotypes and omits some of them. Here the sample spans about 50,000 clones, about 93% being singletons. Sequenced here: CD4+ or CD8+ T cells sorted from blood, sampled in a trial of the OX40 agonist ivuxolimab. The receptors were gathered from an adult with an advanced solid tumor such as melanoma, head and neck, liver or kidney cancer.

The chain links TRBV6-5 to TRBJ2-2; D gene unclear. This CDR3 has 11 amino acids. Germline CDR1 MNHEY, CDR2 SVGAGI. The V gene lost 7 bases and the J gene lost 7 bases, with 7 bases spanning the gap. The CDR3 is CASTLGGELFF. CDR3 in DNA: TGTGCCAGCACCCTCGGCGGGGAGCTGTTTTTT.

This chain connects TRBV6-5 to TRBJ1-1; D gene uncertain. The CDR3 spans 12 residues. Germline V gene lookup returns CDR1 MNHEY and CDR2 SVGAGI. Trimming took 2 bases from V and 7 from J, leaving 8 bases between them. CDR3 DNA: TGTGCCAGCAGTTACGCCTTAAATGAAGCTTTCTTT. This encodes CASSYALNEAFF.

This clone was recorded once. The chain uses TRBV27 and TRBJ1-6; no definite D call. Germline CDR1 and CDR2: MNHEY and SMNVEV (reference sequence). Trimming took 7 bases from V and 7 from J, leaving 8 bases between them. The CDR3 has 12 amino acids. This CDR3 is CASTATNSPLHF. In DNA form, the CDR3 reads TGTGCCAGCACGGCAACAAATTCACCCCTCCACTTT.

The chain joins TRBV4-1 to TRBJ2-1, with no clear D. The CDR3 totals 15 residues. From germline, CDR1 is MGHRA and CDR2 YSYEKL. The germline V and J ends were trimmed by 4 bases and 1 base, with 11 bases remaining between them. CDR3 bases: TGCGCCAGCAGCCCCCGGGTAGGATCCTACAATGAGCAGTTCTTC. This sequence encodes CASSPRVGSYNEQFF.

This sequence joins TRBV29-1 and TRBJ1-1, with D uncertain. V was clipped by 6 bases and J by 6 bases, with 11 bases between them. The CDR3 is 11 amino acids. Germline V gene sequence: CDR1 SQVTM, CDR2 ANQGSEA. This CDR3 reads CSVDGSSEAFF. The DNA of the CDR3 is TGCAGCGTGGATGGGTCTTCTGAAGCTTTCTTT.

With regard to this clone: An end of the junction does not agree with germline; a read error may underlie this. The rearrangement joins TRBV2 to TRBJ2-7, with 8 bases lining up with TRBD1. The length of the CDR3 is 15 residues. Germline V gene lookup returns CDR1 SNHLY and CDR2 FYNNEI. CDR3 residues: CASSEGQGASYEQYF. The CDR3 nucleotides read TGTGCCAGCAGCGAAGGCCAGGGGGCCAGCTACGAGCAGTACTTC.

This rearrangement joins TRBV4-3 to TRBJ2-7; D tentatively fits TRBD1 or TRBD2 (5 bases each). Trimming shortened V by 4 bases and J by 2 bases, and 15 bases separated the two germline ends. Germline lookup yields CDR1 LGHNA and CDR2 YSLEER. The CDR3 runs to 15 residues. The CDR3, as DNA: TGCGCCAGCAGCCGGGGCGGTGTTAGCGCCTACGAGCAGTACTTC. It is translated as CASSRGGVSAYEQYF.

CDR3 bases: TGTGCCAGCAGCCTCCGGGACCCTCTCTACAATGAGCAGTTCTTC. The encoded protein is CASSLRDPLYNEQFF. The rearrangement joins TRBV27 to TRBJ2-1, with D possibly being TRBD1 or TRBD2 (5 bases each). The V and J ends lost 6 bases and 3 bases respectively, with 15 bases between them. In germline, CDR1 is MNHEY, CDR2 SMNVEV (reference sequence). CDR3 length: 15 residues.

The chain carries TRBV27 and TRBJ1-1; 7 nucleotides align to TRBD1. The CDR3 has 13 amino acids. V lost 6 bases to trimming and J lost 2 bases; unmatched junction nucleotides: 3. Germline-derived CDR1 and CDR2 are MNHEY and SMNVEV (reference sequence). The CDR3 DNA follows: TGTGCCAGCAGCCGACAGGGTAACACTGAAGCTTTCTTT. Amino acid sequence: CASSRQGNTEAFF.

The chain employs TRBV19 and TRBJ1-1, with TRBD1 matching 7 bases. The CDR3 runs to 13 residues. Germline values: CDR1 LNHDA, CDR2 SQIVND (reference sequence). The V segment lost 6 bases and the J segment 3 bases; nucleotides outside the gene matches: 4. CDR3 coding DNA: TGTGCCAGTAGCCGACAGGGTGACACTGAAGCTTTCTTT. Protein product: CASSRQGDTEAFF.

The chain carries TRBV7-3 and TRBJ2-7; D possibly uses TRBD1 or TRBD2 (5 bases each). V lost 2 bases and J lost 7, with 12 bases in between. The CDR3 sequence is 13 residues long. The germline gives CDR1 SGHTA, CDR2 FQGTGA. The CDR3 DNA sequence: TGTGCCAGCAGCTTAGGGGCGGGCGGAGAGCAGTACTTC. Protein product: CASSLGAGGEQYF.

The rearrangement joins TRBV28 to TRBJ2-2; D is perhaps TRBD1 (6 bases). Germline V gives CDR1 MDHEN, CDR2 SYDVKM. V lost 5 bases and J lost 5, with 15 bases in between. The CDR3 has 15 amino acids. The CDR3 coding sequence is TGTGCCAGCAGTCGGACCCCCAGGGGTACCGGGGAGCTGTTTTTT. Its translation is CASSRTPRGTGELFF.

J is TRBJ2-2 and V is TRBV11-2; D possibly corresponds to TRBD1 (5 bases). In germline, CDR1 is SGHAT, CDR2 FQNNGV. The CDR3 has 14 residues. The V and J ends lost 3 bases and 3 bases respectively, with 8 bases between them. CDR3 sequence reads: CASSLGRYTGELFF. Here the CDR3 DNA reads TGTGCCAGCAGCTTGGGGCGATACACCGGGGAGCTGTTTTTT.